Sequencing of this TCR beta chain was carried out in a study of blood T cell repertoires in COVID-19. Study details: The samples span acute and convalescent COVID-19 from the United States, Italy and Spain. From T cells, B-cell-depleted T cells, or PBMCs came the material, which was cDNA or gDNA.

Profiled with immunoSEQ multiplex PCR; TCRdb holds only in-frame clones, not every one. In the table there are 50,000 to 70,000 clones, roughly 80% of which are singletons. This CDR3 is 16 amino acids long. Germline V gene data show CDR1 as SNHLY and CDR2 as FYNNEI. V shed 5 bases and J 2 bases; nucleotides not matched to a gene: 8. This clone was seen a single time. Sequenced sample: peripheral blood. The chain carries TRBV2 and TRBJ2-3; 9 bases fit TRBD2. This sequence originates from a man in his sixties with acute or convalescent COVID-19. DNA for the CDR3: TGTGCCAGCAGTTCCGTATCTAGCGGGGTCACAGATACGCAGTATTTT. It specifies CASSSVSSGVTDTQYF.